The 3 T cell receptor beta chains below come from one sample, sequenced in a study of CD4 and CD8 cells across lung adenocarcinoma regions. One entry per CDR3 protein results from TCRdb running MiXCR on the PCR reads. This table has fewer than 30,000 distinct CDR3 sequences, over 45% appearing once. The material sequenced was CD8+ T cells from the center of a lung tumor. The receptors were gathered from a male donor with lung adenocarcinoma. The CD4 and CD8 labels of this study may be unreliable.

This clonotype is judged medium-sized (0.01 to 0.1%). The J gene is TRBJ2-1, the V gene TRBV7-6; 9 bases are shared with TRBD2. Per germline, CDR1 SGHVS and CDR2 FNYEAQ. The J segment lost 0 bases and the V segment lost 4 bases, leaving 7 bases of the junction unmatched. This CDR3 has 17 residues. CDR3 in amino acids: CASSSTGTSFSYNEQFF. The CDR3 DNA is TGTGCCAGCAGCTCAACCGGGACTAGCTTCTCCTACAATGAGCAGTTCTTC.

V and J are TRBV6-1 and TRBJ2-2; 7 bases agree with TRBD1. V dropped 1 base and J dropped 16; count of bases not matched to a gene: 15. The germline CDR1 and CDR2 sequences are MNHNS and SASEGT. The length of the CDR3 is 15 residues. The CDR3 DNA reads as TGTGCCAGCAGTGAAGTGGTAGGGGGCACCGGGACGCAGTTTTTT. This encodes CASSEVVGGTGTQFF.

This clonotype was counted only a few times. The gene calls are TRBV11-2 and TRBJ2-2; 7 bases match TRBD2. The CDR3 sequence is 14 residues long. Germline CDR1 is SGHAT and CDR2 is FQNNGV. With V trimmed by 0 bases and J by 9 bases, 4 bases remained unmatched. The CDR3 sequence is CASSLDPAGRELFF. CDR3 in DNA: TGTGCCAGCAGCTTAGATCCAGCGGGAAGGGAGCTGTTTTTT.